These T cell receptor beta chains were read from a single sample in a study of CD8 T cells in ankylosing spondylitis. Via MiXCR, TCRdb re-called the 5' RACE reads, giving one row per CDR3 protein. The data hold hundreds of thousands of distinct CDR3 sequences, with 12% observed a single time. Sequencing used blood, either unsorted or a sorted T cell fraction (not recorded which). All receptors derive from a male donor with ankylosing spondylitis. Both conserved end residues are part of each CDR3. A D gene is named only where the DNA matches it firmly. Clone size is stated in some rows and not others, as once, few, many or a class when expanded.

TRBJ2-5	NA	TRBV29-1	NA	TGCAGCGTTGTCGCAGGGGTCGTAGAGACCCAGTACTTC	CSVVAGVVETQYF
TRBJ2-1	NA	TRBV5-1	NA	TGCGCCAGCCACAAGTGGGGGACCTACAATGAGCAGTTCTTC	CASHKWGTYNEQFF
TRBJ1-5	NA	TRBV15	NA	TGTGCCACCAGCAGAGATGTAGGACAGAGCAATCAGCCCCAGCATTTT	CATSRDVGQSNQPQHF
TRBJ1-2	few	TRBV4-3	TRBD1	TGCGCCAGCAGCGGGATGGGGGACAGGGGGACCTATGGCTACACCTTC	CASSGMGDRGTYGYTF
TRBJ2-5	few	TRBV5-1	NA	TGCGCCAGCAGCTATGGCAAAGAGACCCAGTACTTC	CASSYGKETQYF
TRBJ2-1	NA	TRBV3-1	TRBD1	TGTGCCAGCACCCAGGGGGCTAAACTCTACAATGAGCAGTTCTTC	CASTQGAKLYNEQFF
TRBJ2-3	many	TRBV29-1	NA	TGCAGCGTTGCCTCCGGGCTAAGCACAGATACGCAGTATTTT	CSVASGLSTDTQYF
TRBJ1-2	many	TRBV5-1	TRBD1	TGCGCCAGCAAGGCGGACAGGGCGGATGGCTACACCTTC	CASKADRADGYTF
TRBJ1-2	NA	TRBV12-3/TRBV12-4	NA	TGTGCCAGCAGTTCGTCACGGGAGGTTTATGGCTACACCTTC	CASSSSREVYGYTF
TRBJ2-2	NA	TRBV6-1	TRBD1	TGTGCCAGCAGTAAGAGACAGGGAATTGTCGGTACCGGGGAGCTGTTTTTT	CASSKRQGIVGTGELFF
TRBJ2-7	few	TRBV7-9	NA	TGTGCCAGCAGCCCCATCCGGGGTCGCTCCTACGAGCAGTACTTC	CASSPIRGRSYEQYF
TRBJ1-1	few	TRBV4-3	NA	TGCGCCAGCAGCCAGGACCCTCAGGGTGGCACTGAAGCTTTCTTT	CASSQDPQGGTEAFF
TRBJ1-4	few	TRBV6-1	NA	TGTGCCAGCAGTAGGGAGGGATTTCCCTCTAATGAAAAACTGTTTTTT	CASSREGFPSNEKLFF
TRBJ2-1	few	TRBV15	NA	TGTGCCACCAGAGGAGGGGGTTATGAGCAGTTCTTC	CATRGGGYEQFF
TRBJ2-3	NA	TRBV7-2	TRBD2	TGTGCCAGCAGCCTACTAGCGGGGGTCGGGACAGATACGCAGTATTTT	CASSLLAGVGTDTQYF
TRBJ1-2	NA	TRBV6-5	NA	TGTGCCAGCAGTTACCTCGGAACCCTGGGCTATGGCTACACCTTC	CASSYLGTLGYGYTF
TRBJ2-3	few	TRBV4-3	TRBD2	TGCGCCAGCAGCCAAGATAAGGGTAGCGGGAAGGACACAGATACGCAGTATTTT	CASSQDKGSGKDTDTQYF
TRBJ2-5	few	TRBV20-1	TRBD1	TGCAGTGCTCTCCGGGACAGGGTCGGGGAGACCCAGTACTTC	CSALRDRVGETQYF
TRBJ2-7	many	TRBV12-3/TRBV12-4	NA	TGTGCCAGCAGTTTAGGTGGGACGCTCACCTACGAGCAGTACTTC	CASSLGGTLTYEQYF
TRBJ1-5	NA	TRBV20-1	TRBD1	TGCAGTGCTTTAATGACAGGGGGCCTTCAGCCCCAGCATTTT	CSALMTGGLQPQHF
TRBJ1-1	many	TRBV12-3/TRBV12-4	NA	TGTGCCAGCAGCAAGTACACTGAAGCTTTCTTT	CASSKYTEAFF
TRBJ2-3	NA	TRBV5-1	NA	TGCGCCAGCAGCTTTAGCGGTTCTTTCACAGATACGCAGTATTTT	CASSFSGSFTDTQYF
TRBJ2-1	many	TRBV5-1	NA	TGCGCCAGCAGCGCACAGGGCAATGAGCAGTTCTTC	CASSAQGNEQFF
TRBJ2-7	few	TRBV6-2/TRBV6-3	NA	TGTGCCAGCAGCCCAACCGCGCATTGGGAGCAGTACTTC	CASSPTAHWEQYF
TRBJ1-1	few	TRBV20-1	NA	TGCAGTGCTAGAGTGTTTGGGGGAGGAGGCACTGAAGCTTTCTTT	CSARVFGGGGTEAFF
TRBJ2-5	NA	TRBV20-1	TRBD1	TGCAGTGCTAGTGGGACAGGGACAGAGACCCAGTACTTC	CSASGTGTETQYF
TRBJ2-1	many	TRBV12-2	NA	TGTGCAAGTCGCTTAGCCTTAGCGGTGGAGCTGGACCAGGGGTCGGAGTTCTTC	CASRLALAVELDQGSEFF
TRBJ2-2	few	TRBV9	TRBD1	TGTGCCAGCAGCGCCCGGGACAGGGGGACCGGGGAGCTGTTTTTT	CASSARDRGTGELFF
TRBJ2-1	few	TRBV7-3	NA	TGTGCCAGCAGCCCGGGGGGCCAGGTATACAATGAGCAGTTCTTC	CASSPGGQVYNEQFF
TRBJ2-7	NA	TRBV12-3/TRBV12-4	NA	TGTGCCAGCAGTTTCAGGGACCGGGGCGGCGAGCAGTACTTC	CASSFRDRGGEQYF
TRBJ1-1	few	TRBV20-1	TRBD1	TGCAGTGCTAGAAGACAGGGAGCGACTGAAGCTTTCTTT	CSARRQGATEAFF
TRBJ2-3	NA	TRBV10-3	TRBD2	TGTGCCATCAGCCCGGGACTAGGGACAGATACGCAGTATTTT	CAISPGLGTDTQYF
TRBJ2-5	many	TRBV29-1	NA	TGCAGCGTTGAAGATACCGGGGGCAGGGAGACCCAGTACTTC	CSVEDTGGRETQYF
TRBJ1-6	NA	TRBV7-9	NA	TGTGCCAGCAGCTTAGCGAACCGTTCACCCCTCCACTTT	CASSLANRSPLHF
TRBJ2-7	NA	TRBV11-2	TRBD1	TGTGCCAGCAGACCGGCCCCGGGACAGGTTTTATACGAGCAGTACTTC	CASRPAPGQVLYEQYF
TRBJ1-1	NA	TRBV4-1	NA	TGCGCCAGCAGCCAAGGGATGGGGGCCCAGGCTTTCTTT	CASSQGMGAQAFF
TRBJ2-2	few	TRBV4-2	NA	TGTGCCAGCAGCCAAGCGGGACGGAGCACCGGGGAGCTGTTTTTT	CASSQAGRSTGELFF
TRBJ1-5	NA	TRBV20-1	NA	TGCAGTGCTAGAGGAGTCCCCATACAGCCCCAGCATTTT	CSARGVPIQPQHF
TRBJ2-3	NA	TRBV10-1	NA	TGCGCCAGCACGGCGGAAAGCTACACAGATACGCAGTATTTT	CASTAESYTDTQYF
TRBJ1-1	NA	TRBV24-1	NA	TGTGCCACCAGTGCCTCTTCCGGCGGAAACACTGAAGCTTTCTTT	CATSASSGGNTEAFF
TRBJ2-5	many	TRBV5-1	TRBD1	TGCGCCAGCAGCACGGGACAGCACGTAATTCAAGAGACCCAGTACTTC	CASSTGQHVIQETQYF
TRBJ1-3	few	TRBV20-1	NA	TGCAGTGCTAGAGGAGTAGCTGGAAACACCATATATTTT	CSARGVAGNTIYF
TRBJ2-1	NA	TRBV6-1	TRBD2	TGTGCCAGCAGCAAGGGGACTAGCGGAAACAATGAGCAGTTCTTC	CASSKGTSGNNEQFF
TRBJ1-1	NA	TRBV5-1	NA	TGCGCCAGCAGTAACGCGACAGGATTAAACACTGAAGCTTTCTTT	CASSNATGLNTEAFF
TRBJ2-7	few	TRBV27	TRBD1	TGTGCCAGCAGTAACGGACAGGGGACCTACGAGCAGTACTTC	CASSNGQGTYEQYF
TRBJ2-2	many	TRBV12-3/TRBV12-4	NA	TGTGCCAGCAGTTTTTGGTATAGCGGGGAGCTGTTTTTT	CASSFWYSGELFF
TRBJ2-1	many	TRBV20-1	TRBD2	TGCAGTGCTCTTTCTAGCGGACCATACAATGAGCAGTTCTTC	CSALSSGPYNEQFF
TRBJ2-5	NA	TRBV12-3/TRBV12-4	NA	TGTGCCAGCAGTTTAAATCGGGCGGGTCGGGAGACCCAGTACTTC	CASSLNRAGRETQYF
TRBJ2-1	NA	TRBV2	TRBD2	TGTACCTTCAGTTACCGCGGACTAGCGCTAACTGTCGGGAATGAGCAGTTCTTC	CTFSYRGLALTVGNEQFF
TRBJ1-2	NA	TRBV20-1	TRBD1	TGCAGTACAAACGGTGGACAGGGCTTCTATGGCTACACCTTC	CSTNGGQGFYGYTF
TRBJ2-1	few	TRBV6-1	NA	TGTGCCAGCAGTGAGAGCGGTCTCTACAATGAGCAGTTCTTC	CASSESGLYNEQFF
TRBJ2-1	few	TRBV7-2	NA	TGTGCCAGCAGCTTAGTTCGGGTTTCGGGTAATGAGCAGTTCTTC	CASSLVRVSGNEQFF
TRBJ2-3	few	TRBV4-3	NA	TGCGCCAGCAGCCAGGCCCAGTTCGGTGGCACAGATACGCAGTATTTT	CASSQAQFGGTDTQYF
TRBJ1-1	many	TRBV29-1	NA	TGCAGCGTTGCCGCCCGTCGCACTGAAGCTTTCTTT	CSVAARRTEAFF
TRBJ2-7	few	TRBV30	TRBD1	TGTGCCGTTAAAGGTGGGACAGGCTACAGGGGTTCGTACTTC	CAVKGGTGYRGSYF
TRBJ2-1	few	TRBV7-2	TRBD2	TGTGCCAGCAGCTCCCCCGGAGCCAGCGGGAGGGCCAGTGAGCAGTTCTTC	CASSSPGASGRASEQFF
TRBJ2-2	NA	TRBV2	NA	TGTGCCAGCAGTCACAGGGAGTTTCCCAGCACCGGGGAGCTGTTTTTT	CASSHREFPSTGELFF
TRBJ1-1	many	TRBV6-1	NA	TGTGCCAGCAGGGGGGAAGGGACGTGGGTCACTGAAGCTTTCTTT	CASRGEGTWVTEAFF
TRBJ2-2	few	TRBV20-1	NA	TGCAGTGCTAGAGATCACCCCGGGGAGCTGTTTTTT	CSARDHPGELFF
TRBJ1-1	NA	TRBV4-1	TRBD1	TGCGCCAGCAGCCAAGATGAGTGGGGACAGGGAAGGGGAGGGAACACTGAAGCTTTCTTT	CASSQDEWGQGRGGNTEAFF